This entry lists 28 T cell receptor beta chains sequenced from one sample in a study of blood T cell repertoires in COVID-19. Profiled with immunoSEQ multiplex PCR; TCRdb holds only in-frame clones, not every one. In the table there are around 290,000 clones, over 75% of which are singletons. What was sequenced was peripheral blood. The source of these receptors is a woman aged 45-65 years who had recovered from COVID-19.

This clone was seen only once. This CDR3 is CASSIAPGVASYEQYF. CDR3 coding DNA: TGTGCCAGTAGTATCGCTCCCGGGGTTGCCTCCTACGAGCAGTACTTC. The chain links TRBV19 to TRBJ2-7, with a weak D call TRBD2 (5 bases). The CDR3 loop spans 16 amino acids. CDR1 and CDR2 from the germline V gene are LNHDA and SQIVND (reference sequence). The V end lost 3 bases, the J end lost 0 bases, and 15 bases lay between the germline ends.

J is TRBJ1-2 and V is TRBV3-1 (or the pseudogene TRBV3-2); D is unclear. CDR3 length equals 14 residues. CDR1 and CDR2 from the germline V gene are LGHDT and YNNKEL (reference sequence). V dropped 4 bases and J dropped 4 bases, with 13 bases sitting between them. The CDR3 region is CASSPADNPYGYTF. CDR3 coding DNA: TGTGCCAGCAGCCCCGCGGATAATCCCTATGGCTACACCTTC.

Concerning this clone: The sample contains more than one DNA sequence encoding this CDR3. The rearrangement joins TRBV4-1 to TRBJ2-3; a weak D match, TRBD2 (6 bases). The CDR3 runs 15 residues. Germline CDR1 MGHRA, CDR2 YSYEKL. V was cut by 3 bases and J by 0 bases, with 10 bases left in between. CDR3 bases: TGCGCCAGCAGCCACAGCGGGCAGAGCACAGATACGCAGTATTTT. Its protein product is CASSHSGQSTDTQYF.

V usage is TRBV11-3 and J usage is TRBJ1-1, with unresolved D. CDR1 and CDR2 from the germline V gene are SGHNT and YENEEA. The CDR3 has 14 amino acids. Between the trimmed V and J ends, which lost 0 bases and 2 bases, there was a span of 7 bases. The chain's CDR3 is CASSLDSGNTEAFF. The CDR3 coding sequence is TGTGCCAGCAGCTTAGATTCTGGCAACACTGAAGCTTTCTTT.

The chain uses TRBV7-2 and TRBJ1-1; TRBD1 matches 9 bases. With 5 bases clipped from V and 3 bases from J, the junction kept 7 bases outside the gene matches. Germline V gives CDR1 SGHTA, CDR2 FQGNSA. The CDR3 is 15 residues long. The CDR3 nucleotides are TGTGCCAGCAGCGCCGATGGGACAGGGTACACTGAAGCTTTCTTT. Residues: CASSADGTGYTEAFF.

This chain uses TRBV9 with TRBJ2-3; the match to TRBD1 covers 8 bases. The CDR3 is 15 residues long. After removal of 0 bases from V and 7 bases from J, the junction contained 7 bases not matched to a gene. The germline V gene encodes CDR1 SGDLS and CDR2 YYNGEE. The CDR3 reads CASSVAGTGLYTQYF. The CDR3 DNA follows: TGTGCCAGCAGCGTAGCTGGGACAGGACTTTATACGCAGTATTTT.

The CDR3 loop reads CVTRTGGQETQYF. DNA for the CDR3: TGTGTCACCCGGACAGGGGGCCAAGAGACCCAGTACTTC. The chain couples TRBV6-5 to TRBJ2-5, with TRBD1 identical over 10 bases. Germline values: CDR1 MNHEY, CDR2 SVGAGI. This CDR3 comprises 13 residues.

Only one count was recorded for this clone. Other DNA sequences in the sample encode the same CDR3. The chain employs TRBV9 and TRBJ2-5; D remains unclear. There are 13 residues in the CDR3. Trimming pared 2 bases from V and 5 bases from J, leaving 10 bases between. Per the germline V gene, CDR1 is SGDLS and CDR2 is YYNGEE. Here the CDR3 reads CASSVEGVETQYF. DNA of the CDR3: TGTGCCAGCAGCGTCGAAGGAGTTGAGACCCAGTACTTC. Supplemented by reference TRBV9 and TRBJ2-5, the full variable domain reads DSGVTQTPKHLITATGQRVTLRCSPRSGDLSVYWYQQSLDQGLQFLIQYYNGEERAKGNILERFSAQQFPDLHSELNLSSLELGDSALYFCASSVEGVETQYFGPGTRLLVL.

The gene calls are TRBV4-1 and TRBJ1-2, with D possibly TRBD1 on 5 matching bases. Germline assignment: CDR1 MGHRA and CDR2 YSYEKL. Trimming removed 1 base from V and 2 bases from J, with 11 bases in between. The CDR3 is made up of 15 amino acids. The DNA for the CDR3 is TGCGCCAGCAGCCAAGGGGCAGGGTTGAACTATGGCTACACCTTC. As protein: CASSQGAGLNYGYTF.

The V call is TRBV7-2, the J call TRBJ2-1; 9 bases agree with TRBD1. The CDR3 length is 16 residues. V shed 4 bases, J shed 5 bases, and the junction held 9 bases outside the gene matches. CDR1 is SGHTA, CDR2 FQGNSA, per germline. The CDR3 nucleotides read TGTGCCAGCAGCTCCTACGGGACAGGGTACCACAATGAGCAGTTCTTC. It encodes CASSSYGTGYHNEQFF.

This chain links TRBV11-3 with TRBJ2-3, with D hard to call. The V end was cut by 3 bases, the J end by 1 base, with 2 bases between. Germline V gene sequence: CDR1 SGHNT, CDR2 YENEEA. The CDR3 has 12 amino acids. CDR3: CASSFGTDTQYF. Here the CDR3 DNA reads TGTGCCAGCAGCTTCGGCACAGATACGCAGTATTTT.

This clone was found once. V and J are TRBV7-9 and TRBJ1-2, with D tentatively TRBD1 (5 bases). The V end lost 1 base, the J end lost 7 bases, and 13 bases lay between the germline ends. Germline CDR1 SEHNR, CDR2 FQNEAQ (reference sequence). The CDR3 contains 14 residues. CDR3 nucleotide sequence: TGTGCCAGCAGCTTAGACCTGACAGCGGGTGGCTACACCTTC. Translation gives CASSLDLTAGGYTF.

The chain employs TRBV27 and TRBJ1-6; possible D gene TRBD1, 6 bases. The germline CDR1 and CDR2 sequences are MNHEY and SMNVEV (reference sequence). The CDR3 runs to 17 residues. V was trimmed by 8 bases and J by 5 bases, leaving 22 bases between them. The CDR3 sequence is CASGTLGGAKNNSPLHF. CDR3 nucleotide sequence: TGTGCCAGCGGCACACTCGGGGGGGCGAAGAATAATTCACCCCTCCACTTT.

The chain carries TRBV27 and TRBJ2-5; TRBD2 might be the D (6 bases). V gave up 5 bases and J gave up 5 bases, with 18 bases separating them. Germline V gives CDR1 MNHEY, CDR2 SMNVEV (reference sequence). The CDR3 totals 15 residues. The CDR3 protein is CASSPRGLGGETQYF. The CDR3 DNA reads TGTGCCAGCAGTCCGCGGGGACTCGGTGGGGAGACCCAGTACTTC.

This clone was seen a single time. The V call is TRBV6-6, the J call TRBJ2-2; D is undetermined. From germline, CDR1 is MNHNY and CDR2 SVGAGI (reference sequence). This CDR3 comprises 13 residues. V lost 2 bases, J lost 5 bases, and 6 bases lay in between. The CDR3 DNA follows: TGTGCCAGCAGTTACGTCGGGACCGGGGAGCTGTTTTTT. It translates to CASSYVGTGELFF.

The rearrangement links TRBV6-2 or TRBV6-3 to TRBJ2-7; TRBD2 aligns across 13 bases. Losses at the gene ends were 2 bases for V and 4 bases for J; bases not matched to a gene: 2. This CDR3 is built from 15 residues. Per the germline V gene, CDR1 is MNHEY and CDR2 is SVGEGT. The CDR3 nucleotides are TGTGCCAGCAGTTACGGACTAGCGGGAGTATACGAGCAGTACTTC. Translated: CASSYGLAGVYEQYF.

Details on this clone: Its ends do not fully match the called genes, so a read error is possible. J is TRBJ2-3 and V is TRBV7-2; D is possibly TRBD2 (6 bases). Germline V gives CDR1 SGHTA, CDR2 FQGNSA. The CDR3 has 13 residues. This CDR3 reads CASSLERAGLAHF. DNA of the CDR3: TGTGCCAGCAGCTTAGAACGAGCGGGCCTGGCCCATTTT. The whole variable domain, remainder taken from reference TRBV7-2 and TRBJ2-3, is GAGVSQSPSNKVTEKGKDVELRCDPISGHTALYWYRQSLGQGLEFLIYFQGNSAPDKSGLPSDRFSAERTGGSVSTLTIQRTQQEDSAVYLCASSLERAGLAHFGPGTRLTVL.

The V and J genes are TRBV15 and TRBJ2-7, with D uncertain. V dropped 0 bases and J dropped 3 bases, with 6 bases sitting between them. The CDR3 extends over 13 amino acids. CDR1 and CDR2 (germline): LNHNV, YYDKDF (reference sequence). This CDR3 reads CATSRDRRYEQYF. CDR3 sequence (DNA): TGTGCCACCAGCAGAGATCGTCGCTACGAGCAGTACTTC.

This chain connects TRBV6-5 to TRBJ2-7, with D tentatively TRBD1 (5 bases). The V end was cut by 0 bases, the J end by 0 bases, with 9 bases between. The CDR3 runs 15 residues. Germline V lookup: CDR1 MNHEY, CDR2 SVGAGI. The CDR3 sequence: CASSYSTETSYEQYF. CDR3 nucleotides: TGTGCCAGCAGTTACTCGACAGAGACCTCCTACGAGCAGTACTTC.

The table lists this clone with a count of one. The rearrangement uses TRBV6-5 and TRBJ2-3; weak D call: TRBD1 (6 bases). The V end was cut by 5 bases, the J end by 8 bases, with 17 bases between. Germline V gene data show CDR1 as MNHEY and CDR2 as SVGAGI. There are 14 residues in the CDR3. CDR3: CASSPGASTGTQYF. The CDR3 bases are TGTGCCAGCAGTCCAGGGGCCTCGACGGGTACGCAGTATTTT.

The chain has TRBV14 and TRBJ2-1; 9 positions agree with TRBD1. The J segment lost 7 bases and the V segment lost 6 bases, leaving 4 bases of the junction unmatched. This CDR3 comprises 13 residues. The V gene's germline CDR1 is SGHDN and CDR2 FVKESK. The CDR3 DNA sequence: TGTGCCAGCAGACACAGGGGGCAGAATGAGCAGTTCTTC. As protein: CASRHRGQNEQFF.

The chain has TRBV3-1 (or the pseudogene TRBV3-2) and TRBJ1-2; possible D gene TRBD1, 5 bases. Germline CDR1 is LGHDT and CDR2 is YNNKEL (reference sequence). The ends were cut back, 4 bases at V and 8 bases at J, with 11 bases in the middle. The CDR3 sequence is 12 residues long. The CDR3 is CASSPGGDGYTF. The CDR3 DNA sequence: TGTGCCAGCAGCCCGGGAGGGGACGGCTACACCTTC.

The CDR3 sequence is CAWSGGVGYTF. CDR3 bases: TGTGCCTGGAGTGGGGGGGTCGGCTACACCTTC. The chain joins TRBV30 to TRBJ1-2; D is possibly TRBD1 (5 bases). V was shortened by 1 base and J by 8 bases, with 8 bases between the two germline ends. Germline V CDR1 and CDR2: GTSNPN, SVGIG (reference sequence). The CDR3 is 11 amino acids.

The chain is built from TRBV6-2 or TRBV6-3 and TRBJ2-5; 12 bases match TRBD2. The germline CDR1 and CDR2 sequences are MNHEY and SVGEGT. Germline trimming cut 4 bases from V and 10 bases from J; bases unmatched to any gene: 10. The CDR3 has 15 amino acids. The CDR3 DNA is TGTGCCAGCAGTTGGGCGGAAGGACTAGCGGGGAACCAGTACTTC. Translating gives CASSWAEGLAGNQYF.

The rearrangement joins TRBV19 to TRBJ1-6; 9 nucleotides align to TRBD1. This CDR3 contains 16 residues. The J segment lost 7 bases and the V segment lost 5 bases, leaving 9 bases of the junction unmatched. Per germline, CDR1 LNHDA and CDR2 SQIVND (reference sequence). The CDR3 DNA is TGTGCCAGTAGTTCGGACAGGGGCTACCCCAATTCACCCCTCCACTTT. This sequence encodes CASSSDRGYPNSPLHF.

This clone was observed a handful of times. This chain connects TRBV6-5 to TRBJ2-5; D uncertain. From germline, CDR1 is MNHEY and CDR2 SVGAGI. The V and J ends lost 5 bases and 4 bases respectively, with 14 bases between them. The CDR3 extends over 14 amino acids. CDR3 DNA sequence: TGTGCCAGCAGTCCGGGTCGGATCGCAGAGACCCAGTACTTC. Translating it yields CASSPGRIAETQYF.

CDR3 sequence: CASSSSSGGWEQYF. The CDR3 nucleotides read TGTGCCAGCAGCTCCTCTAGCGGGGGGTGGGAGCAGTACTTC. V usage is TRBV7-2 and J usage is TRBJ2-7, with 11 bases identical to TRBD2. The J segment lost 7 bases and the V segment lost 4 bases, leaving 6 bases of the junction unmatched. CDR1 is SGHTA, CDR2 FQGNSA, per germline. The CDR3 spans 14 residues.

The chain joins TRBV2 to TRBJ1-4; possible D gene TRBD1, 6 bases. The CDR3 totals 14 residues. The germline V and J ends were trimmed by 6 bases and 4 bases, with 12 bases remaining between them. Per germline, CDR1 SNHLY and CDR2 FYNNEI. This CDR3 is CASREDSGNEKLFF. The CDR3 DNA reads TGTGCCAGCAGGGAGGACAGCGGTAATGAAAAACTGTTTTTT.